This entry describes one TCR beta chain. The target antigen is unknown. This sample is drawn from a study of PD-1 blockade in classical Hodgkin lymphoma. Whole-study findings and limits: As was reported, newly diagnosed patients showed lower baseline TCR diversity than healthy donors did. Reasons behind the repertoire differences stay unclear, perhaps disease activity or earlier therapy.

Generated by immunoSEQ multiplex PCR, the TCRdb table keeps only in-frame clones and is missing some. The table lists fewer than 35,000 clones, roughly 94% of them singletons. Stated time point: newly diagnosed, previously untreated cHL patient sample. Per the germline V gene, CDR1 is SGHTA and CDR2 is FQGTGA. V was shortened by 5 bases and J by 6 bases, with 10 bases between the two germline ends. The CDR3 is 13 residues long. This clonotype was obtained from a human donor with classical Hodgkin lymphoma. The chain employs TRBV7-3 and TRBJ2-2; the D is unclear. The sample consisted of peripheral blood mononuclear cells (PBMCs). CDR3 sequence (DNA): TGTGCCAGCAGCCAGGTGTTCGCCGGGGAGCTGTTTTTT. It yields the protein CASSQVFAGELFF. Full variable domain (missing parts from reference TRBV7-3 and TRBJ2-2): GAGVSQTPSNKVTEKGKYVELRCDPISGHTALYWYRQSLGQGPEFLIYFQGTGAADDSGLPNDRFFAVRPEGSVSTLKIQRTERGDSAVYLCASSQVFAGELFFGEGSRLTVL.